This T cell receptor (beta chain) stems from a study of cytomegalovirus exposure and HLA in healthy donors (dated by TCRdb to 2016 to 2017). About the study as a whole: In an earlier analysis of about 560 of the donors, approximately 260 Gb of sequence data and 95 million to 130 million unique TCR beta sequences from roughly 200 million T cells were reported. To study patterns of TCR occurrence, a later analysis re-analyzed previously published TCR beta repertoires from hundreds of donors and added high-resolution HLA genotyping. Of the 398 genotyped donors, less than 90% were placed in the genetic ancestry cluster associated with self-reported Caucasian donors. Among about 400 genotyped donors of the cohort, an average of roughly 230,000 unique TCR beta nucleotide sequences was sequenced per donor, of which 15% to 20% were non-productive. Besides the first cohort of approximately 670 subjects, a separate validation cohort made up of over a hundred different subjects was used. About 5 DR-DQ haplotypes were handled as single units for association and clustering, since linkage in the cohort was strong. The study combined high-throughput TCR immunosequencing, statistical association of individual TCRs with disease status, and machine learning to predict cytomegalovirus infection status. The study used immunosequencing to profile the T cell repertoires of several hundred subjects and linked those repertoires to cytomegalovirus serostatus. In a later genetic analysis, genome-wide SNP genotypes for about three fifths of the roughly 670 donors were used, and that subset was treated as a discovery cohort. Donor age, sex, ethnicity and CMV serostatus were compiled alongside the repertoire data. Rather than using new phenotypic data, the later analysis identified candidate immune exposures from TCR beta sequences and from how often those sequences occurred across donors. Every discovery cohort repertoire had been produced on one sequencing platform. The study aimed to test whether cataloging public T cell receptors could reveal signatures of past pathogen exposure. Typing coverage varied by locus: about 620-630 donors for A, B, C, DRB1 and DQB1; approximately 500 for DQA1; more than 600 for DPA1; roughly 470 for DPB1. HLA typing included class I and class II loci at four-digit resolution. An earlier analysis of some 600 of the donors applied high-throughput TCR beta sequencing to assess whether each TCR beta V gene segment acted as functional or pseudogenic. An early release covering around 630 HLA-typed donors comprised about 290 gigabases of sequencing data and tens of millions of unique TCR sequences.

Broad study findings and their caveats: In an earlier analysis of about 540 of the donors, most TCR beta V segments were observed in productive rearrangements about 87% or about 30% of the time, broadly matching IMGT annotations. In both the original and validation cohorts, the classifier was reported to diagnose cytomegalovirus status with high specificity and sensitivity. Roughly uniform sequencing depth across donors was assumed in presence/absence analyses, although this assumption may not hold. In a later analysis, several top co-occurrence clusters were reported to appear linked to parvovirus B19, influenza, CMV and Epstein-Barr virus. The cohort was sequenced for TCR beta chains only, and without alpha or paired-chain data the features that could be detected were limited. Immune exposure information for the cohort was limited to CMV serostatus. Roughly 15 rarely observed V segments, including chromosome 9 orphons, were excluded from the earlier analysis of several hundred of the donors because counts were too low. It was suggested by the authors that the approach could potentially be generalized to other disease states and immunological phenotypes. A cluster of highly shared sequence variants was judged likely to be a technical artifact of the sequencing pipeline. A later genetic analysis associated a missense DCLRE1C variant with V-gene and J-gene trimming of TCR beta chains, and an independent cohort replicated the association. A later analysis associated 15,000 or so TCR beta sequences with specific HLA alleles at a false discovery rate of 0.05. When HLA alleles, especially DR and DQ, strongly co-occurred, attributing TCR associations to individual alleles was difficult. A later analysis found that TCR association rates varied across HLA loci, with DRB1 alleles showing the most associated TCRs and HLA-C alleles the fewest. A later analysis found that most CMV-associated TCR beta chains appeared HLA-restricted, with HLA associations seemingly driven largely by CMV exposure. In vitro tests confirmed that a few of the cytomegalovirus-associated TCR beta chains recognize cytomegalovirus antigens. In a later analysis, HLA-associated TCR beta chains were found to be more clonally expanded and to have lower generation probabilities than equally common non-associated chains. A later genetic analysis reported fewer N-insertions in productive TCRs among donors in an Asian-associated ancestry cluster than the roughly 700-donor mean. A further reported finding was that TCR beta sequences accurately predicted the HLA-A and HLA-B alleles for most subjects in the first cohort. Correlated functional status among segregating V segments might reflect linkage disequilibrium, but an unknown experimental factor could not be ruled out. Because HLA typing was unavailable for some donors at each locus, only the typed subset was used in association tests. While some public TCRs were present in many individuals, most TCR sequences turned up only very rarely across donors. In the study, some 160 TCR beta chains were listed as associated with cytomegalovirus. Some IMGT-functional V segments, including TRBV6-2 and TRBV6-3, could not be distinguished by the 87-base-pair reads and were therefore excluded.

The method was the immunoSEQ multiplex PCR assay. For the multiplex PCR, a mixture combining 60 forward primers for TCR Vbeta segments and 13 reverse primers for TCR Jbeta segments was used. Amplification of the CDR3 region of rearranged TCR beta genes was performed with a multiplex PCR assay on genomic DNA. On the Illumina HiSeq System, the amplified TCR beta libraries were sequenced as 87-base-pair reads. The original pipeline was this. A later analysis counted about 82 million unique TCR beta chains across the 700 or so repertoires, and 10 million to 11 million of these chains were shared by at least two donors. Raw reads were error-corrected and collapsed into unique sequences with a nearest-neighbor algorithm that merged closely related sequences to remove PCR and sequencing errors. To assign V, D and J gene segments, CDR3 sequences were aligned to IMGT reference sequences. For a sequence to be retained, at least a six-nucleotide match to both a V gene segment and a J gene segment was required. A rearrangement was called productive if the CDR3 had no stop codons and remained in frame with V and J, and every other rearrangement was called non-productive. Following IMGT convention, CDR3 was defined as the stretch from the second conserved V-encoded cysteine up to the conserved J-encoded phenylalanine. Sequences without an unambiguous match to a single V gene segment were excluded from the earlier analysis of over 500 of the donors. In an earlier analysis of a few hundred of the donors, V segments were called functional above 56.7% productive rearrangements and were called segregating when the between-donor standard deviation exceeded 5%. A statistical classification framework was developed to diagnose cytomegalovirus status using the catalog of TCR beta chain sequences. V and J gene assignment, in a later analysis, came from comparing TCR nucleotide sequences with IMGT/GENE-DB human TR gene sequences. The TCRdist pipeline was used in a later analysis to assign CDR3 sequences and most-parsimonious VDJ recombination scenarios. In a later analysis, each TCR beta chain was defined by its CDR3 amino acid sequence together with its V-gene family, and reads without a unique V-gene family were excluded. In a later analysis, nearly 600 highly shared, low-generation-probability nucleotide sequences were removed to address suspected cross-contamination and a sequencing artifact. In a later analysis, a clonal expansion index was calculated for each public chain from normalized within-repertoire ranks of inferred template counts. In a later analysis, generation probabilities were computed using a VDJ recombination model fitted to out-of-frame rearrangements, and the results were checked against IGoR. Hypergeometric tests were used in a later analysis to score TCR-TCR, TCR-HLA and TCR-CMV co-occurrence, with a repertoire-size bias correction applied to the TCR pairs. False discovery rates were estimated in a later analysis by permuting HLA or CMV assignments 20 times. In a later analysis, co-occurring TCRs were grouped using DBSCAN, and TCRdist sequence similarity was added for clustering within HLA-allele-positive subsets. For co-occurrence clustering, repertoires with fewer than 30,000 or more than 120,000 public chains were excluded, along with four to six repertoires with anomalous nucleotide sharing. TCRdb re-hosts the immuneACCESS table, in-frame sequences only. Its copies lack some clones; in the studies checked, an unresolved V gene accounts for under half of them, and the cause for the rest is not known. The DNA was the basis for D and trimming; V, J and clone size are from that table. The table kept for this sample lists over 80,000 clones. The top ten hold 5.5% to 6.5% of the sample.

The CDR3 numbers 15 residues from cysteine through phenylalanine. The only DNA kept is the CDR3, 45 bases in frame from the first base. From V the trimming removes 0 bases and from J it removes 5 bases, while the gene matches leave 4 bases of the junction unaccounted for. The germline V gene encodes CDR1 LNHNV and CDR2 YYDKDF (reference sequence). A remark on this clone: This clone's antigen is unknown.

The cohort comprised more than 550 healthy bone marrow donors. At the time of sampling, all cohort members were nominally healthy, though unrecorded immune exposures were likely present. The donor tested CMV seropositive and was one of the 289 seropositive cohort members. A peripheral blood sample was collected from each donor, and TCR beta sequencing was performed on peripheral blood mononuclear cells. The Qiagen DNeasy Blood Extraction Kit was used to extract genomic DNA from the blood cell samples. The origin of this receptor is a girl aged 5-17 years in good health and CMV-seropositive. Sequenced: PBMCs. The chain employs TRBV15 and TRBJ2-1; TRBD1 matches 7 bases in the middle. The CDR3 region: CATSRERTGNNEQFF. The nucleotide sequence is TGTGCCACCAGCAGAGAGAGGACAGGAAACAATGAGCAGTTCTTC.